The source of this T cell receptor (beta chain) is a study of T cells in Graves' hyperthyroidism and ophthalmopathy. Study at large: Any treatment followed the collection of peripheral blood at initial diagnosis.

The study based diagnoses on clinical symptoms, serum thyroxine and TRAb, thyroid ultrasound and orbital computed tomography. The table lists this clonotype with a few counts. Its antigen remains unknown. The CDR3 is 14 residues long. Trimming removed 6 bases from V and 3 bases from J; junction bases left unmatched: 4. CDR1 and CDR2 (germline): KGHDR, SFDVKD. The investigators amplified TCR beta CDR3 regions from RNA transcripts. First-round RT-PCR with HTBI primers amplified the TCR CDR3 region. TCRdb re-analysed the multiplex PCR reads in MiXCR, keeping a single row per CDR3 protein. The sample consists of 500,000 to 700,000 distinct CDR3 sequences, roughly 17% of them appearing once. Study observations and caveats: In blood, most of the thyroid clonotypes expanded above 0.001 were also present.

This receptor was taken from a woman younger than 30 with Graves' hyperthyroidism. Material for sequencing was blood. This chain links TRBV24-1 with TRBJ2-3; 8 bases line up with TRBD1. CDR3 protein: CATSPRQGTDTQYF. CDR3 in DNA: TGTGCCACCAGTCCCCGACAGGGGACAGATACGCAGTATTTT.